In this sample, the clone carrying this T cell receptor (beta chain) turned up once. The data belong to a study of blood T cell repertoires in COVID-19. Study background: Samples representing acute and convalescent COVID-19 were sourced from the United States, Italy and Spain.

The germline gives CDR1 MNHEY, CDR2 SMNVEV (reference sequence). V was shortened by 2 bases and J by 7 bases, with 9 bases between the two germline ends. The CDR3 length is 13 residues. In the original workflow: Reference gene primer amplification gave nucleated cell count estimates. Using immunoSEQ multiplex PCR, the repertoire was profiled, and TCRdb retains in-frame clones only, with some absent. V and J calls and clone size are given by that table; D and trimming were obtained from the DNA. The table shows 150,000 or so clones, with 88% occurring only once. The gene calls are TRBV27 and TRBJ2-1; weak D call: TRBD2 (7 bases). The receptor was isolated from a man aged 60 to 75 with acute or convalescent COVID-19. Material: peripheral blood. The CDR3 loop reads CASSLGGANEQFF. The DNA for the CDR3 is TGTGCCAGCAGTTTAGGGGGGGCAAATGAGCAGTTCTTC.